The TCR beta chain under discussion was sequenced for a study of shared clonotypes between healthy human individuals. Naive CD8 cells were CD45RO-negative, positively selected for CCR7, excluding terminally differentiated effector memory CD45RA+ cells. The donors, all of them Caucasian adults, lived in Nashville, Tennessee. The length of the CDR3 is 17 residues. The J segment lost 4 bases and the V segment lost 0 bases, leaving 9 bases of the junction unmatched. Germline V gene lookup returns CDR1 SGHDT and CDR2 YYEEEE. Assay execution proceeded at the deep level. The authors' processing: Without quality scores, immunoSEQ junctional reads could not be filtered like full-length reads. Sequencing used immunoSEQ multiplex PCR; TCRdb keeps in-frame clones, though not all of them. V, J and clone size are taken as reported in that table, and D and trimming were inferred from the DNA itself. This sample has 800,000 to 950,000 clones, with roughly 96% found just once.

The clonotype was recovered from a man younger than 40 in good health. Material for sequencing was naive CD8+ T cells sorted from blood. The J gene is TRBJ2-3, the V gene TRBV5-6; TRBD2 aligns across 9 bases. This CDR3 is CASSLATSGASSDTQYF. The CDR3 DNA follows: TGTGCCAGCAGCTTGGCGACTAGCGGAGCTTCCTCAGATACGCAGTATTTT.